The source of this TCR beta chain is a study of PD-1 blockade in classical Hodgkin lymphoma. The patients all showed relapse after autologous stem cell transplantation, while their brentuximab vedotin exposure varied. Looked up from germline, CDR1 is SGHAT and CDR2 is FQNNGV. Between the trimmed V and J ends, which lost 0 bases and 6 bases, there was a span of 9 bases. The length of the CDR3 is 13 residues. Concerning this clone itself: Its cognate antigen is unknown.

TCRdb keeps only in-frame clones here, not all; method: immunoSEQ multiplex PCR. The table has around 40,000 clones, over 75% seen once. Findings of the study overall: By C4D1 there was a significant rise in CD4+ TCR diversity but not in CD8+ TCR diversity. Prior to therapy, complete responders displayed diversity much like that of newly diagnosed patients.

The clonotype comes from a human donor with classical Hodgkin lymphoma. The sample consisted of peripheral blood mononuclear cells (PBMCs), taken at baseline. This sequence joins TRBV11-2 and TRBJ2-7; D remains unclear. CDR3 DNA sequence: TGTGCCAGCAGCTTAGATCTCAAACTCGAGCAGTACTTC. Its protein is CASSLDLKLEQYF.